This T cell receptor (beta chain) was captured by sequencing in a study of neoadjuvant nivolumab and ipilimumab in lung cancer. Only in-frame clones appear in the TCRdb table, and some are missing; sequencing was by immunoSEQ multiplex PCR. The sample consists of about 20,000 clones, 65% to 80% of them appearing once. Germline lookup yields CDR1 MDHEN and CDR2 SYDVKM. V gave up 6 bases and J gave up 4 bases, with 16 bases separating them. The CDR3 covers 14 residues. The chain couples TRBV28 to TRBJ2-7; D unclear. This receptor was identified in an adult with non-small cell lung cancer. Sequencing used tumor tissue, obtained after neoadjuvant nivolumab, alone or with ipilimumab, at or shortly before surgery. For the CDR3, the DNA is TGTGCCAGCAGCCCCCCAGATCCTTCGTACGAGCAGTACTTC. Translating it yields CASSPPDPSYEQYF.